These T cell receptor beta chains were read from a single sample in a study of T cells in Graves' hyperthyroidism and ophthalmopathy. TCRdb processed the multiplex PCR reads anew with MiXCR; each CDR3 protein has one entry. This sample has hundreds of thousands of distinct CDR3 sequences, with approximately 13% found just once. The material sequenced was blood. These receptor sequences come from a woman aged 25 to 39 with Graves' hyperthyroidism that later progressed to Graves' ophthalmopathy. The CDR3 runs from the conserved cysteine through the conserved F or W. Each record gives: V gene, clone size, J gene, D gene, CDR3 DNA, CDR3 protein. The D gene is left open where the match is weak. The size field is filled for only some rows; it gives once, few, many or a size class.

>TRBV6-1|many|TRBJ1-5|-
TGTGCCAGCAGACCGGCGGGCTATAGCAATCAGCCCCAGCATTTT
CASRPAGYSNQPQHF
>TRBV29-1|-|TRBJ2-1|-
TGCAGCGTTATTCCGGGCCGCCTTGCCACGGATGAGCAGTTCTTC
CSVIPGRLATDEQFF
>TRBV7-2|many|TRBJ2-7|-
TGTGCCAGCAGCCAAGGCAGGAGTGGCTACGAGCAGTACTTC
CASSQGRSGYEQYF
>TRBV20-1|-|TRBJ2-1|TRBD2
TGCAGTGCTAGAGATCTCTTAGGGACTAGCGATGAGCAGTTCTTC
CSARDLLGTSDEQFF
>TRBV7-2|many|TRBJ2-1|-
TGTGCCAGCAGCTTAGGACTAGAAACCTACAATGAGCAGTTCTTC
CASSLGLETYNEQFF
>TRBV3-1|few|TRBJ1-1|TRBD1
TGTGCCAGCAGCCAAGAACCAGGGACAGGGGGCCTAGCTTTCTTT
CASSQEPGTGGLAFF
>TRBV29-1|few|TRBJ1-2|-
TGCAGCGTTGATCGAGGGGGAGGCTACACCTTC
CSVDRGGGYTF
>TRBV27|many|TRBJ1-5|TRBD1
TGTGCCAGCATTGTGCTACAGGGGGCGATTGATCAGCCCCAGCATTTT
CASIVLQGAIDQPQHF
>TRBV6-1|many|TRBJ1-5|TRBD1
TGTGCCAGCAGTGAAGGGACAGGGGGCCAGCCCCAGCATTTT
CASSEGTGGQPQHF
>TRBV3-1|-|TRBJ2-2|-
TGTGCCAGCAGCCTCAGGGAAAGCACCGGGGAGCTGTTTTTT
CASSLRESTGELFF
>TRBV9|few|TRBJ2-7|TRBD2
TGTGCCAGCAGCGTAGGAGCGGGAGTCTCCTACGAGCAGTACTTC
CASSVGAGVSYEQYF
>TRBV9|many|TRBJ2-1|-
TGTGCCAGCAGCGTAGGCGCAGGGGAGGGTTACAATGAGCAGTTCTTC
CASSVGAGEGYNEQFF
>TRBV20-1|few|TRBJ1-6|TRBD1
TGCAGTGCTTACAGGGGGCTCCCATCTCTATCACCCCTCCACTTT
CSAYRGLPSLSPLHF
>TRBV6-2/TRBV6-3|many|TRBJ2-7|TRBD2
TGTGCCAGCAGTTACCCTAGCGGGAGGAGTTACGAGCAGTACTTC
CASSYPSGRSYEQYF
>TRBV30|-|TRBJ1-1|-
TGTGCCGGCAGGGGGAACACTGAAGCTTTCTTT
CAGRGNTEAFF
>TRBV7-2|many|TRBJ2-1|TRBD2
TGTGCCAGCAGCTCCCTAGCGGGAGTACTCGGCGAGCAGTTCTTC
CASSSLAGVLGEQFF
>TRBV19|many|TRBJ2-3|-
TGTGCCAGTAGTATCGCCGAGAGAGATACGCAGTATTTT
CASSIAERDTQYF
>TRBV7-2|few|TRBJ1-6|-
TGTGCCAGCAGCTTATCAAGGGGCTCCTATAATTCACCCCTCCACTTT
CASSLSRGSYNSPLHF
>TRBV29-1|many|TRBJ2-3|-
TGCAGCGTTGAATGGACCCCTGCGGGAGATACGCAGTATTTT
CSVEWTPAGDTQYF
>TRBV20-1|many|TRBJ1-6|-
TGCAGTGCTAGTCCCGCTATCCGGGCCGATAATTCACCCCTCCACTTT
CSASPAIRADNSPLHF
>TRBV20-1|many|TRBJ2-4|-
TGCAGTGCTTTCGGGGGTCAGATAGCCAAAAACATTCAGTACTTC
CSAFGGQIAKNIQYF
>TRBV14|few|TRBJ2-1|-
TGTGCCAGCAGCCAAGAGTCTGGGGCGGGTGAGCAGTTCTTC
CASSQESGAGEQFF
>TRBV27|many|TRBJ2-1|-
TGTGCCAGCAGTTCGACGAGCTCCTACAATGAGCAGTTCTTC
CASSSTSSYNEQFF
>TRBV3-1|many|TRBJ2-3|-
TGTGCCAGCAGCCAAATGACTAGAGATACGCAGTATTTT
CASSQMTRDTQYF